These T cell receptor beta chains were read from a single sample in a study of T cell repertoires in cytomegalovirus infection. Via MiXCR, TCRdb re-called the reads, giving one row per CDR3 protein. The data hold just under 550,000 distinct CDR3 sequences, with more than 25% observed a single time. Sequencing was performed on PBMCs. The source of these receptors is a human donor in good health (CMV status not recorded). Some clones in this sample may be carry-over from other donors' samples. Each CDR3 is given with its conserved first and last residue. A D gene is named only where the DNA matches it firmly. The size of a clone is reported for some rows only, either as once, few or many, or as a class for expanded clones.

j_call: TRBJ1-2
v_call: TRBV3-1
clone_size: NA
d_call: TRBD1
cdr3_aa: CASSQDGRGRGNYGYTF
cdr3_nt: TGTGCCAGCAGCCAAGATGGGAGGGGGCGCGGAAACTATGGCTACACCTTC

j_call: TRBJ1-2
v_call: TRBV7-9
clone_size: many
d_call: TRBD1
cdr3_aa: CASSQDRGHGYTF
cdr3_nt: TGTGCCAGCAGCCAAGACAGGGGACATGGCTACACCTTC

j_call: TRBJ1-5
v_call: TRBV19
clone_size: few
d_call: TRBD1
cdr3_aa: CATQQGRTPTSNQPQHF
cdr3_nt: TGTGCCACCCAACAGGGGCGAACCCCGACCAGCAATCAGCCCCAGCATTTT

j_call: TRBJ2-2
v_call: TRBV6-2/TRBV6-3
clone_size: NA
d_call: TRBD2
cdr3_aa: CASSLGAGRGTGELFF
cdr3_nt: TGTGCCAGCAGTTTAGGAGCGGGGCGGGGAACCGGGGAGCTGTTTTTT

j_call: TRBJ2-1
v_call: TRBV7-2
clone_size: many
d_call: NA
cdr3_aa: CASTGGLRDEQFF
cdr3_nt: TGTGCCAGCACGGGTGGTTTAAGGGATGAGCAGTTCTTC

j_call: TRBJ1-5
v_call: TRBV27
clone_size: many
d_call: TRBD1
cdr3_aa: CASGDRDQPQHF
cdr3_nt: TGTGCCAGCGGGGACAGGGATCAGCCCCAGCATTTT

j_call: TRBJ2-4
v_call: TRBV6-1
clone_size: once
d_call: NA
cdr3_aa: CASRKQGTAKNIQYF
cdr3_nt: TGTGCCAGCAGGAAACAGGGTACGGCCAAAAACATTCAGTACTTC

j_call: TRBJ1-1
v_call: TRBV19
clone_size: NA
d_call: NA
cdr3_aa: CASSPALGYTEAFF
cdr3_nt: TGTGCCAGTAGCCCGGCCTTGGGTTACACTGAAGCTTTCTTT

j_call: TRBJ2-3
v_call: TRBV4-3
clone_size: few
d_call: NA
cdr3_aa: CASSQHQGRADTQYF
cdr3_nt: TGCGCCAGCAGCCAACACCAGGGGAGGGCAGATACGCAGTATTTT

j_call: TRBJ2-3
v_call: TRBV4-1
clone_size: NA
d_call: NA
cdr3_aa: CASSQDRHTTDTQYF
cdr3_nt: TGCGCCAGCAGCCAAGATCGGCACACAACAGATACGCAGTATTTT

j_call: TRBJ1-1
v_call: TRBV7-2
clone_size: NA
d_call: NA
cdr3_aa: CASSSGWNTEAFF
cdr3_nt: TGTGCCAGCAGCTCGGGGTGGAACACTGAAGCTTTCTTT

j_call: TRBJ2-7
v_call: TRBV18
clone_size: few
d_call: TRBD1
cdr3_aa: CASSPGAGGYYEQYF
cdr3_nt: TGTGCCAGCTCCCCGGGGGCAGGGGGCTACTACGAGCAGTACTTC

j_call: TRBJ2-5
v_call: TRBV6-6
clone_size: NA
d_call: TRBD2
cdr3_aa: CASAGGRETQYF
cdr3_nt: TGTGCCAGCGCGGGAGGGCGAGAGACCCAGTACTTC

j_call: TRBJ2-7
v_call: TRBV7-6
clone_size: few
d_call: NA
cdr3_aa: CASSPMYEQYF
cdr3_nt: TGTGCCAGCAGCCCTATGTACGAGCAGTACTTC

j_call: TRBJ1-4
v_call: TRBV12-3/TRBV12-4
clone_size: many
d_call: NA
cdr3_aa: CASSLREEKLFF
cdr3_nt: TGTGCCAGCAGTTTACGGGAGGAAAAACTGTTTTTT

j_call: TRBJ1-1
v_call: TRBV6-5
clone_size: few
d_call: TRBD1
cdr3_aa: CASSYSIQGDTEAFF
cdr3_nt: TGTGCCAGCAGTTACTCAATCCAGGGGGATACTGAAGCTTTCTTT

j_call: TRBJ2-2
v_call: TRBV27
clone_size: many
d_call: TRBD2
cdr3_aa: CASTKRDLFTGELFF
cdr3_nt: TGTGCCAGCACCAAGCGGGACTTGTTCACCGGGGAGCTGTTTTTT

j_call: TRBJ2-1
v_call: TRBV7-6
clone_size: NA
d_call: NA
cdr3_aa: CASSPKTGTRNNEQFF
cdr3_nt: TGTGCCAGCAGCCCGAAGACCGGGACCCGTAACAATGAGCAGTTCTTC

j_call: TRBJ1-1
v_call: TRBV7-9
clone_size: few
d_call: NA
cdr3_aa: CASSLYLQVGDTEAFF
cdr3_nt: TGTGCCAGCAGCTTATACTTGCAGGTCGGGGACACTGAAGCTTTCTTT

j_call: TRBJ2-7
v_call: TRBV29-1
clone_size: NA
d_call: TRBD2
cdr3_aa: CSVTGLAGDYEQYF
cdr3_nt: TGCAGCGTTACCGGACTAGCGGGAGATTACGAGCAGTACTTC

j_call: TRBJ1-6
v_call: TRBV4-1
clone_size: few
d_call: NA
cdr3_aa: CASSQDLNSPLHF
cdr3_nt: TGCGCCAGCAGCCAAGATCTTAATTCACCCCTCCACTTT

j_call: TRBJ2-5
v_call: TRBV2
clone_size: many
d_call: NA
cdr3_aa: CASSVPALRRPSQETQYF
cdr3_nt: TGTGCCAGCAGTGTCCCCGCTCTAAGACGACCGAGCCAAGAGACCCAGTACTTC

j_call: TRBJ2-1
v_call: TRBV7-2
clone_size: few
d_call: NA
cdr3_aa: CASSLGSTSYNEQFF
cdr3_nt: TGTGCCAGCAGCTTAGGGTCTACCTCCTACAATGAGCAGTTCTTC

j_call: TRBJ2-7
v_call: TRBV7-9
clone_size: NA
d_call: NA
cdr3_aa: CASSLAPTAYEQYF
cdr3_nt: TGTGCCAGCAGCTTAGCGCCGACAGCCTACGAGCAGTACTTC

j_call: TRBJ2-7
v_call: TRBV7-2
clone_size: many
d_call: NA
cdr3_aa: CASSLQIEQYF
cdr3_nt: TGTGCCAGCAGCTTACAGATCGAGCAGTACTTC

j_call: TRBJ2-1
v_call: TRBV7-3
clone_size: few
d_call: TRBD2
cdr3_aa: CASSSGLAGVYNEQFF
cdr3_nt: TGTGCCAGCAGCTCCGGACTAGCGGGAGTTTACAATGAGCAGTTCTTC

j_call: TRBJ2-2
v_call: TRBV7-2
clone_size: many
d_call: NA
cdr3_aa: CASIPLPAGLGGLNTGELFF
cdr3_nt: TGTGCCAGCATCCCCCTGCCCGCGGGCCTAGGGGGTTTGAACACCGGGGAGCTGTTTTTT

j_call: TRBJ1-4
v_call: TRBV7-9
clone_size: few
d_call: NA
cdr3_aa: CASSLPGRKFNEKLFF
cdr3_nt: TGTGCCAGCAGCTTACCAGGACGGAAATTTAATGAAAAACTGTTTTTT

j_call: TRBJ1-1
v_call: TRBV7-6
clone_size: NA
d_call: NA
cdr3_aa: CASSLDVWDTEAFF
cdr3_nt: TGTGCCAGCAGCTTAGACGTGTGGGACACTGAAGCTTTCTTT

j_call: TRBJ2-1
v_call: TRBV28
clone_size: NA
d_call: TRBD2
cdr3_aa: CASSPIAGGHNEQFF
cdr3_nt: TGTGCCAGCTCCCCAATAGCGGGAGGGCACAATGAGCAGTTCTTC

j_call: TRBJ1-1
v_call: TRBV29-1
clone_size: NA
d_call: NA
cdr3_aa: CSVEGRESEAFF
cdr3_nt: TGCAGCGTTGAGGGCAGGGAGTCTGAAGCTTTCTTT

j_call: TRBJ2-7
v_call: TRBV28
clone_size: NA
d_call: NA
cdr3_aa: CASRTPRTSSYEQYF
cdr3_nt: TGTGCCAGCAGAACACCCCGGACGAGCTCCTACGAGCAGTACTTC

j_call: TRBJ2-7
v_call: TRBV7-2
clone_size: many
d_call: TRBD1
cdr3_aa: CASSFDRGPYEQYF
cdr3_nt: TGTGCCAGCAGCTTCGACAGGGGTCCCTACGAGCAGTACTTC

j_call: TRBJ1-1
v_call: TRBV7-6
clone_size: NA
d_call: NA
cdr3_aa: CASSFIGDTEAFF
cdr3_nt: TGTGCCAGCAGCTTTATTGGGGACACTGAAGCTTTCTTT

j_call: TRBJ1-5
v_call: TRBV12-3/TRBV12-4
clone_size: few
d_call: TRBD1
cdr3_aa: CASSLTRTSTGKHF
cdr3_nt: TGTGCCAGCAGCCTAACGCGGACGTCGACAGGGAAGCATTTT

j_call: TRBJ1-5
v_call: TRBV6-1
clone_size: NA
d_call: NA
cdr3_aa: CASTGPTSNQPQHF
cdr3_nt: TGTGCCAGCACCGGGCCGACAAGCAATCAGCCCCAGCATTTT

j_call: TRBJ2-1
v_call: TRBV19
clone_size: NA
d_call: NA
cdr3_aa: CASKPGSASYNEQFF
cdr3_nt: TGTGCCAGTAAACCAGGGTCAGCCTCCTACAATGAGCAGTTCTTC

j_call: TRBJ2-5
v_call: TRBV19
clone_size: NA
d_call: TRBD1
cdr3_aa: CASSRGQVFQETQYF
cdr3_nt: TGTGCCAGTAGTAGAGGACAGGTGTTCCAAGAGACCCAGTACTTC

j_call: TRBJ2-1
v_call: TRBV12-3/TRBV12-4
clone_size: NA
d_call: TRBD2
cdr3_aa: CASSFRTSGNNEQFF
cdr3_nt: TGTGCCAGCAGTTTCAGGACTAGCGGGAACAATGAGCAGTTCTTC

j_call: TRBJ1-5
v_call: TRBV20-1
clone_size: NA
d_call: NA
cdr3_aa: CSATGPGQGNQPQHF
cdr3_nt: TGCAGTGCTACCGGTCCCGGGCAGGGGAATCAGCCCCAGCATTTT

j_call: TRBJ2-5
v_call: TRBV6-1
clone_size: few
d_call: NA
cdr3_aa: CASSEGLETQYF
cdr3_nt: TGTGCCAGCAGCGAGGGGCTCGAGACCCAGTACTTC

j_call: TRBJ1-1
v_call: TRBV20-1
clone_size: NA
d_call: NA
cdr3_aa: CSARDLSNTEAFF
cdr3_nt: TGCAGTGCTAGAGATCTTTCGAACACTGAAGCTTTCTTT

j_call: TRBJ2-1
v_call: TRBV7-2
clone_size: few
d_call: NA
cdr3_aa: CASRRARERGNEQFF
cdr3_nt: TGTGCCAGCAGAAGAGCCAGAGAAAGGGGCAATGAGCAGTTCTTC

j_call: TRBJ1-3
v_call: TRBV7-2
clone_size: many
d_call: NA
cdr3_aa: CASSAHVAAGNTIYF
cdr3_nt: TGTGCCAGCAGCGCGCACGTGGCAGCTGGAAACACCATATATTTT

j_call: TRBJ2-6
v_call: TRBV28
clone_size: NA
d_call: TRBD2
cdr3_aa: CASSLLGGSSGANVLTF
cdr3_nt: TGTGCCAGCAGTTTATTGGGGGGGAGCTCTGGGGCCAACGTCCTGACTTTC